Shown below are 7 T cell receptor beta chains from a single sample sequenced in a study of Graves' ophthalmopathy and Graves' hyperthyroidism. Scientists amplified the TCR beta CDR3 regions from RNA transcripts. Second-round multiplex PCR came after a first-round RT-PCR that employed HTBI primers. A single record per CDR3 protein comes from TCRdb applying MiXCR to the multiplex PCR reads. In the table there are some 400,000 distinct CDR3 sequences, about 16% of which are singletons. Sequenced sample: peripheral blood. The receptors originated from a woman aged 18-29 years with Graves' ophthalmopathy.

In its sample, this clonotype was seen many times. The gene calls are TRBV30 and TRBJ2-5; the D is unclear. The CDR3 is 13 amino acids. V was shortened by 7 bases and J by 2 bases, with 14 bases between the two germline ends. Germline CDR1 GTSNPN, CDR2 SVGIG (reference sequence). DNA for the CDR3: TGTGCCTCTCAGGCCGGGCGTCAAGAGACCCAGTACTTC. It codes for CASQAGRQETQYF.

This clonotype was seen many times. This chain connects TRBV7-8 to TRBJ2-5; no clear D gene. CDR1 is SGHVS, CDR2 FQNEAQ, per germline. The V gene lost 2 bases and the J gene lost 2 bases, with 6 bases spanning the gap. CDR3 size: 13 residues. The CDR3 nucleotides read TGTGCCAGCAGCTTATTCAGTCAAGAGACCCAGTACTTC. This codes for CASSLFSQETQYF. The full variable domain, with the rest looked up from reference TRBV7-8 and TRBJ2-5, is GAGVSQSPRYKVAKRGQDVALRCDPISGHVSLFWYQQALGQGPEFLTYFQNEAQLDKSGLPSDRFFAERPEGSVSTLKIQRTQQEDSAVYLCASSLFSQETQYFGPGTRLLVL.

Many counts were recorded for this clonotype. The chain is built from TRBV9 and TRBJ2-7; 9 positions agree with TRBD2. V lost 0 bases and J lost 4; bases outside the gene matches: 5. The CDR3 has 15 amino acids. CDR1 is SGDLS, CDR2 YYNGEE, per germline. The CDR3 bases are TGTGCCAGCAGCGTAGTCGGGACTAGCTTTTACGAGCAGTACTTC. Encoded protein: CASSVVGTSFYEQYF.

The J gene is TRBJ1-5, the V gene TRBV20-1, with 10 bases aligning to TRBD1. Trimming took 6 bases from V and 6 from J; bases not matched to a gene: 11. Germline V lookup: CDR1 DFQATT, CDR2 SNEGSKA (reference sequence). The CDR3 is made up of 15 amino acids. CDR3 nucleotides: TGCAGTGCCACCCACCGGGACAGGGGAGGTCAGCCCCAGCATTTT. Protein product: CSATHRDRGGQPQHF.

This clonotype has ten or more counts. In DNA, the CDR3 is TGTGCCAGCAGTTACTCGATGGGGGCGATAGTTAACTATGGCTACACCTTC. It codes for CASSYSMGAIVNYGYTF. V usage is TRBV6-2 or TRBV6-3 and J usage is TRBJ1-2; D possibly corresponds to TRBD1 (6 bases). V was shortened by 0 bases and J by 1 base, with 15 bases between the two germline ends. The length of the CDR3 is 17 residues. The germline CDR1 and CDR2 sequences are MNHEY and SVGEGT.

This clonotype was seen repeatedly, ten times or more. The DNA of the CDR3 is TGCAGCGGACTAGCGGCCGGGGAGCTGTTTTTT. It codes for CSGLAAGELFF. This chain connects TRBV29-1 to TRBJ2-2; TRBD2 matches at 9 bases. After removal of 7 bases from V and 6 bases from J, the junction contained 0 bases not matched to a gene. This CDR3 comprises 11 residues. Germline V gene data show CDR1 as SQVTM and CDR2 as ANQGSEA.

This clonotype was seen a handful of times. The chain is built from TRBV5-6 and TRBJ1-5; no clear D gene. CDR3 length equals 16 residues. The V gene lost 4 bases and the J gene lost 1 base, with 15 bases spanning the gap. Germline loops: CDR1 SGHDT, CDR2 YYEEEE. The CDR3 sequence: CASSKTGRRSNQPQHF. The DNA of the CDR3 is TGTGCCAGCAGCAAGACGGGTCGGAGAAGCAATCAGCCCCAGCATTTT.